This TCR beta chain was observed in a study of blood T cell repertoires in COVID-19. In the study overall: There were acute and convalescent COVID-19 samples, and they came from the United States, Italy and Spain. The cDNA or gDNA used as material had been derived from T cells, B-cell-depleted T cells, or PBMCs.

TCRdb's copy holds only in-frame clones and misses some; the assay was immunoSEQ multiplex PCR. The sample consists of about 220,000 clones, roughly nine tenths of them appearing once. Participants, about 18 to 90 years old, spanned about two dozen US areas. The CDR3 runs 13 residues. The germline V gene has CDR1 SGDLS and CDR2 YYNGEE. V was trimmed by 4 bases and J by 6 bases, leaving 11 bases between them. The source material was PBMCs or T cells enriched from blood (not recorded which). The receptor comes from a young woman in a cohort exposed to, infected with or recovered from COVID-19 (not recorded which). The rearrangement uses TRBV9 and TRBJ1-5; tentatively, D is TRBD1 (5 bases). In DNA, the CDR3 is TGTGCCAGCAGCCCGCAGGGCGGTCAGCCCCAGCATTTT. As protein: CASSPQGGQPQHF.